This T cell receptor (beta chain) is from a study of T cell responses to AZD1222 COVID-19 vaccine. Study-wide findings and caveats: All repertoire sampling was performed exclusively after the peak T cell response. Mostly white British, mostly female donors; authors suggested clonal diversity may be underestimated. Breadth and depth of Spike-specific TCRs rose after two AZD1222 doses. The CD4 TCRs associated with vaccination extended across spike and predominated at 160-218 and 743-854.

For this clone: What it binds is unknown.

V was shortened by 1 base and J by 7 bases, with 12 bases between the two germline ends. CDR3 size: 13 residues. CDR1 is SGHDT, CDR2 YYEEEE, per germline. The repertoire was sequenced with immunoSEQ multiplex PCR; TCRdb's copy has only in-frame clones and lacks some. The table has roughly 66,000 clones, approximately 90% seen once. This TCR came from an adult who received the MenACWY meningococcal vaccine as a control. V and J are TRBV5-6 and TRBJ2-7, with D perhaps matching TRBD2 (6 bases). The source material was peripheral blood, sampled 28 days after the second dose of the MenACWY control vaccine. This chain's CDR3 is CASSLMGLGEQYF. The CDR3 DNA reads as TGTGCCAGCAGCTTGATGGGACTGGGGGAGCAGTACTTC.